A selection of T cell receptor beta chains follows, all from one sample in a study of PD-1 blockade in classical Hodgkin lymphoma. Assay used: immunoSEQ multiplex PCR; TCRdb lists only in-frame clones, some missing. Of roughly 11,000 clones in the sample, around three quarters were seen once. Material: peripheral blood mononuclear cells (PBMCs), obtained at baseline. These receptors all stem from a human donor with classical Hodgkin lymphoma. Each CDR3 is given with its conserved first and last residue. A D gene is named only where the DNA matches it firmly. Expanded clones are given a class, and other clones once, few, many or no size at all.

d_call	v_call	j_call	clone_size	cdr3_nt	cdr3_aa
.	TRBV7-9	TRBJ2-7	.	TGTGCCAGCAGCCCGCAGCGGGACAGAGAGCACGAGCAGTACTTC	CASSPQRDREHEQYF
TRBD2	TRBV4-3	TRBJ2-1	.	TGCGCCAGCAGCCAAGATGCGACTAGCGGGAGACATGAGCAGTTCTTC	CASSQDATSGRHEQFF
.	TRBV7-2	TRBJ1-2	.	TGTGCCAGCAGCTTAGCTGACAGTCCCTATGGCTACACCTTC	CASSLADSPYGYTF
TRBD2	TRBV2	TRBJ2-5	once	TGTGCCAGCAGTGGACTAGCGGGGGGTTCAGAGACCCAGTACTTC	CASSGLAGGSETQYF
.	TRBV6-6	TRBJ1-1	.	TGTGCCAGCAGTAGGGGTAGGAACACTGAAGCTTTCTTT	CASSRGRNTEAFF
.	TRBV2	TRBJ2-3	.	TGTGCCAGCAGTGAATTGCAGGGGAGCACAGATACGCAGTATTTT	CASSELQGSTDTQYF
.	TRBV2	TRBJ1-5	.	TGTGCCAGCAGGTTTGAAGGGAATCAGCCCCAGCATTTT	CASRFEGNQPQHF
TRBD2	TRBV19	TRBJ2-5	.	TGTGCCAGTAGTATCAGGGCTAGCGGGGGGGCGTCAGAGACCCAGTACTTC	CASSIRASGGASETQYF
TRBD2	TRBV10-3	TRBJ2-1	.	TGTGCCATCAAGACTAGCGGGGGGTACAATGAGCAGTTCTTC	CAIKTSGGYNEQFF
TRBD1	TRBV2	TRBJ1-1	.	TGTGCCAGCAGAGGACAGGGGCGCGAGGGCACTGAAGCTTTCTTT	CASRGQGREGTEAFF
TRBD2	TRBV6-1	TRBJ2-7	.	TGTTCTCGGCGGGGCGGGAGGGCCGTAGAGCAGTACTTC	CSRRGGRAVEQYF
.	TRBV19	TRBJ1-6	.	TGTGCCAGTAGACCCGCTGGACAGAATTCACCCCTCCACTTT	CASRPAGQNSPLHF
.	TRBV10-2	TRBJ1-3	.	TGCGCCAGCAGCCGGGGGGCTGGAAACACCATATATTTT	CASSRGAGNTIYF
.	TRBV10-3	TRBJ2-7	.	TGTGCCATCAGTGAGAGGAGGGCAGGGGAGTACGAGCAGTACTTC	CAISERRAGEYEQYF
.	TRBV5-5	TRBJ2-3	.	TGTGCCAGCAGCTTGGGGCTAGCGAGCACAGATACGCAGTATTTT	CASSLGLASTDTQYF
.	TRBV7-3	TRBJ2-4	.	TGTGCCAGCAGCTTAACAGGGCCAGGAGCCAAAAACATTCAGTACTTC	CASSLTGPGAKNIQYF
TRBD1	TRBV5-4	TRBJ1-5	once	TGTGCCAGCAGCTTGGCGATGGGACAGGGCCAATATAGCAATCAGCCCCAGCATTTT	CASSLAMGQGQYSNQPQHF
.	TRBV28	TRBJ2-5	once	TGTGCCAGCAGTTCCCTTATGCAGACCCAGTACTTC	CASSSLMQTQYF
TRBD1	TRBV30	TRBJ1-2	.	TGTGCCTTGAGGACAGGGGGTTTCTATGGCTACACCTTC	CALRTGGFYGYTF
.	TRBV23-1	TRBJ1-5	.	TGCGCCAGCAGTCAAAAGGCCCGGGGCCCTAGCAATCAGCCCCAGCATTTT	CASSQKARGPSNQPQHF
.	TRBV5-2	TRBJ1-2	.	TGTGCCAGCAAATTCGTACGAAAGACCTATGGCTACACCTTC	CASKFVRKTYGYTF
.	TRBV7-2	TRBJ1-6	.	TGTGCCAGCACCCAGGGTTTTTCGAATTCACCCCTCCACTTT	CASTQGFSNSPLHF
.	TRBV7-2	TRBJ2-1	.	TGTGCCAGCAGCTTAGATCGGGTTTCCTACAATGAGCAGTTCTTC	CASSLDRVSYNEQFF
TRBD1	TRBV5-1	TRBJ1-6	.	TGCGCCAGCAGCTTGGCTGGGCAGGGGGAATCACCCCTCCACTTT	CASSLAGQGESPLHF
.	TRBV5-8	TRBJ2-1	.	TGTGCCAGCAGCTTTGGGGCCAATGAGCAGTTCTTC	CASSFGANEQFF
TRBD2	TRBV9	TRBJ2-7	.	TGTGCCAGCAGCGTAGGCCCGGGAGGAGGGCCCTACGAGCAGTACTTC	CASSVGPGGGPYEQYF
TRBD1	TRBV5-1	TRBJ2-1	.	TGCGCCAGCAGCCCTGGACAGGGCTACAATGAGCAGTTCTTC	CASSPGQGYNEQFF
TRBD1	TRBV30	TRBJ1-2	.	TGTGCCTGGAGTCTGACAGGGAACTATGGCTACACCTTC	CAWSLTGNYGYTF
.	TRBV19	TRBJ2-3	few	TGTGCCAGTAGTATTTCGGCAGGGAGCACAGATACGCAGTATTTT	CASSISAGSTDTQYF
.	TRBV4-3	TRBJ1-4	once	TGCGCCAGCAGCCAAGGGCAGGGTGGCGAAAAACTGTTTTTT	CASSQGQGGEKLFF
.	TRBV6-1	TRBJ2-1	.	TGTGCCAGCTCCCTCAGCGAGAGCTCCTACAATGAGCAGTTCTTC	CASSLSESSYNEQFF
.	TRBV25-1	TRBJ2-7	.	TGTGCCAGCAGCGACCCCGCTCAGGGGCGCGGCGGGGAGCAGTACTTC	CASSDPAQGRGGEQYF
.	TRBV4-1	TRBJ2-5	.	TGCGCCAGCAGCCAAGGAGGGGTTAGGAGAGAGACCCAGTACTTC	CASSQGGVRRETQYF
TRBD1	TRBV28	TRBJ2-7	.	TGTGCCAGCAGTGCCTCCGGGACAGGGGGATACGAGCAGTACTTC	CASSASGTGGYEQYF
TRBD1	TRBV19	TRBJ1-2	few	TGTGCCAGTACCCGACAGGGGCTTAGTGGCTACACCTTC	CASTRQGLSGYTF
.	TRBV4-3	TRBJ2-2	.	TGCGCCAGCGGCCAAGACTTCAGCGTGAACACCGGGGAGCTGTTTTTT	CASGQDFSVNTGELFF
.	TRBV18	TRBJ1-6	.	TGTGCCAGCTCACCACGGGGAACAGGGTCCGGCTCCTATAATTCACCCCTCCACTTT	CASSPRGTGSGSYNSPLHF
TRBD2	TRBV2	TRBJ2-1	.	TGTGCCAGCAGTGTGTCAGCGGGGGGCTACAATGAGCAGTTCTTC	CASSVSAGGYNEQFF